What follows describes a single TCR beta chain. The sample is drawn from a study of blood T cell repertoires in COVID-19. Study details: Material from acute and convalescent COVID-19 was sourced from the United States, Italy and Spain.

Original methodology: Scientists estimated how many nucleated cells there were by amplifying reference gene primers. The protocol was immunoSEQ multiplex PCR, while the TCRdb copy is restricted to in-frame clones and leaves out a portion. V and J calls and clone size are those listed in that table; D and trimming were worked out from the DNA. Here the sample spans some 220,000 clones, around four fifths being singletons. Germline V lookup: CDR1 LNHNV, CDR2 YYDKDF (reference sequence). CDR3 length equals 16 residues. Trimming took 2 bases from V and 0 from J, leaving 11 bases between them. The TCR originated in a woman in her sixties who had recovered from COVID-19. The rearrangement uses TRBV15 and TRBJ1-3; unclear D gene. The sequencing input was peripheral blood. The CDR3: CATSRTTANSGNTIYF. The CDR3 region has the DNA TGTGCCACCAGCAGAACTACCGCGAACTCTGGAAACACCATATATTTT.